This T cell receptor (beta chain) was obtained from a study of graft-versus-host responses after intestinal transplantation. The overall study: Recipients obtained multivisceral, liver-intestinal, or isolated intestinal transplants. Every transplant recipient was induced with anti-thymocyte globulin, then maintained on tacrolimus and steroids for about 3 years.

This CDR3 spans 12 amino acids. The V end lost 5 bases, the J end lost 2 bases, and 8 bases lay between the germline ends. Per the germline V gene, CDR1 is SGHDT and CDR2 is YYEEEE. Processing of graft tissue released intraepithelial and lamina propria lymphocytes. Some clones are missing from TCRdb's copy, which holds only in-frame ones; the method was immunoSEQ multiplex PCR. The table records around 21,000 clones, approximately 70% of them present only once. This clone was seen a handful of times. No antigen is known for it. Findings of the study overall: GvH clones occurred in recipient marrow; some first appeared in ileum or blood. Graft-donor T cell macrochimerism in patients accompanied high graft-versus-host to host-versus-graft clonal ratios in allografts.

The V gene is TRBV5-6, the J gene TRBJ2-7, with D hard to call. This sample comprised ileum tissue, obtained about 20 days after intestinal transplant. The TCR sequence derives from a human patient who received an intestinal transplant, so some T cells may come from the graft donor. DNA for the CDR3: TGTGCCAGCAGTACAGAGACCTACGAGCAGTACTTC. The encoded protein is CASSTETYEQYF.